This section outlines one TCR beta chain sequence together with its context. Its antigen is undetermined. Libraries were prepared by immunoSEQ multiplex PCR; TCRdb keeps only in-frame clonotypes and omits some of them. The sample gives around 100,000 clones, about 86% of which show up once; about 15% is in the top ten. This entry is derived from a study of T cell responses to AZD1222 COVID-19 vaccine. Study observations and caveats: Donors were largely white British and mainly female; clonal diversity was possibly underestimated. With two AZD1222 doses given, Spike-specific TCR breadth and depth both rose.

Germline loops: CDR1 SGDLS, CDR2 YYNGEE. This CDR3 spans 13 amino acids. V was clipped by 3 bases and J by 10 bases, with 11 bases between them. Here the sequenced sample was peripheral blood, taken on day 0 of AZD1222 vaccination. The source of this sequence is an adult in good health. The rearrangement uses TRBV9 and TRBJ1-6; D gene uncertain. The CDR3 DNA is TGTGCCAGCAGCGGAGAGGGTAGCTCACCCCTCCACTTT. Its translation: CASSGEGSSPLHF.